This entry concerns a single T cell receptor (beta chain). This entry belongs to a study of shared T cell receptors in the human thymus. Germline CDR1 LGHNA, CDR2 YSLEER. After removal of 3 bases from V and 6 bases from J, the junction contained 11 bases not matched to a gene. The CDR3 length is 16 residues. Method: immunoSEQ multiplex PCR; TCRdb's copy keeps in-frame clones and lacks some. This sample has about 660,000 clones, with about 87% found just once. These sequences were also reported in another study, on human thymus T cells. As that study records: Resections were taken during corrective heart surgery, and the thymus tissue came from these.

V usage is TRBV4-3 and J usage is TRBJ2-1; 7 bases are a match to TRBD1. Sequencing was carried out using thymocytes. This receptor was identified in a boy younger than two with a congenital heart defect. The CDR3 sequence: CASSHSRDSRTNEQFF. The CDR3 DNA sequence: TGCGCCAGCAGCCACAGCCGGGACAGTAGAACCAATGAGCAGTTCTTC.